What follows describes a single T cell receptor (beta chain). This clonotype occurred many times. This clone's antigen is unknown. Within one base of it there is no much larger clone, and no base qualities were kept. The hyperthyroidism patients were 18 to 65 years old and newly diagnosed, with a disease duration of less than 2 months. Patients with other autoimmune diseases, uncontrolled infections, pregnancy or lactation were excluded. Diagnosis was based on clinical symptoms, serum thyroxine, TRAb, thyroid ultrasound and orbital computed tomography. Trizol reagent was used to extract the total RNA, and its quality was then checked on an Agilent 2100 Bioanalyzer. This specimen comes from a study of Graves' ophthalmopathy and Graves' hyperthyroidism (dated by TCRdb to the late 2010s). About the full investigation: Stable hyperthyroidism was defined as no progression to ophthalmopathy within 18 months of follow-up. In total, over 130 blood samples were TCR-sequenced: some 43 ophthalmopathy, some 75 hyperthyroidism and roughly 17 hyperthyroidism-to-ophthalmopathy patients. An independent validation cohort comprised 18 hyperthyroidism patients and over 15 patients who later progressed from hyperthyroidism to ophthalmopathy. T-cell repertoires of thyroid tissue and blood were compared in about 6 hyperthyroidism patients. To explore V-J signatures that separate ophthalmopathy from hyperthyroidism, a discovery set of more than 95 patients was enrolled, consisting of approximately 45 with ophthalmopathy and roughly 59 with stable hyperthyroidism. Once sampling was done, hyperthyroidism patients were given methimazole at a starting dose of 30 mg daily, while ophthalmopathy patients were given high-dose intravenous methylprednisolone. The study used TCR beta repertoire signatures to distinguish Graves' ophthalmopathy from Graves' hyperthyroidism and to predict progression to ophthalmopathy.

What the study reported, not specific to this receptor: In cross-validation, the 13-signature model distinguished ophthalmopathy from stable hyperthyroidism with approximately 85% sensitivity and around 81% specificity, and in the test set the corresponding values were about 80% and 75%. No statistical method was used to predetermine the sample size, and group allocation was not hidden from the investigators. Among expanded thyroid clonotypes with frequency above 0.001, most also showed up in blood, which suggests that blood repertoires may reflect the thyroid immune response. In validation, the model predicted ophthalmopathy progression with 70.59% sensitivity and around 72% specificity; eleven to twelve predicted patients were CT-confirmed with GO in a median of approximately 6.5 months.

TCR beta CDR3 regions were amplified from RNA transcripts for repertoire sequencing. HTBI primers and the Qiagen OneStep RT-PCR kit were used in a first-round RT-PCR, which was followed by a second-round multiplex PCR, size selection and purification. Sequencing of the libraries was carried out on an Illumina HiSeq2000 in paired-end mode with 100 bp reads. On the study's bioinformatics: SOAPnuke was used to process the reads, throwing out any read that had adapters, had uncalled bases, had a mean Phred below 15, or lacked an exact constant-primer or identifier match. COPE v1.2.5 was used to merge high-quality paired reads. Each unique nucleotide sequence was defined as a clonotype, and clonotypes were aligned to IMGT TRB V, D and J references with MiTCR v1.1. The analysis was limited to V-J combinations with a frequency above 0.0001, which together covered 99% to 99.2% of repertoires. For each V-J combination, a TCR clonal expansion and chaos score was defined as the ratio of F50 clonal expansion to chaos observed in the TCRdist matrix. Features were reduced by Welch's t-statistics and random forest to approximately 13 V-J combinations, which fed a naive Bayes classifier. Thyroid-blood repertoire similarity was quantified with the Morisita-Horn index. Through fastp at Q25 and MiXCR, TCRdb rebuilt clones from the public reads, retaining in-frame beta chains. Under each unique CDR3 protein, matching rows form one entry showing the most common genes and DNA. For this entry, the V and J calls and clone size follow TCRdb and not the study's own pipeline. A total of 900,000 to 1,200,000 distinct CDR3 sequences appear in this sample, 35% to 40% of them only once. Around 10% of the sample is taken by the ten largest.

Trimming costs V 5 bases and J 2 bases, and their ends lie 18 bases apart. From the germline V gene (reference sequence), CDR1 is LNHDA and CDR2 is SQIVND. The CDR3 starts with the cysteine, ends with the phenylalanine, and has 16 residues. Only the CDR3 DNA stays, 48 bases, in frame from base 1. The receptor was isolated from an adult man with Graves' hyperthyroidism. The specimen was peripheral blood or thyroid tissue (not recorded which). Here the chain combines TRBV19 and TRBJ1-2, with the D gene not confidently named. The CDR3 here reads CASSAGRHPQNYGYTF. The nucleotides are TGTGCCAGTAGTGCAGGAAGACACCCTCAGAACTATGGCTACACCTTC.